This T cell receptor (beta chain) was sequenced in a study of blood T cell repertoires in COVID-19. About the research overall: Some COVID-19 samples were acute and others convalescent; all came from the United States, Italy and Spain. PBMCs, B-cell-depleted T cells, or T cells provided the cDNA or gDNA that made up the material.

Original analysis: It was from reference gene primer amplification that nucleated cell counts were estimated. Generated by immunoSEQ multiplex PCR, the TCRdb table keeps only in-frame clones and is missing some. The D gene and trimming were derived from the DNA, and the V and J assignments and clone size from that table. This table has 210,000 or so clones, 87% appearing once. Self-reported history from a screening survey and questionnaire set each donor's cohort. This CDR3 has 15 amino acids. CDR1 is SGHTA, CDR2 FQGNSA, per germline. V was trimmed by 2 bases and J by 0 bases, leaving 10 bases between them.

Sample: PBMCs or T cells enriched from blood (not recorded which). The receptor was isolated from a man between 25 and 39 years old who had recovered from COVID-19. V is TRBV7-2 and J is TRBJ1-1, with a weak D call TRBD1 (5 bases). The CDR3 region is CASSLSGQLNTEAFF. The CDR3 DNA reads TGTGCCAGCAGCTTATCCGGACAATTGAACACTGAAGCTTTCTTT.